Shown below are 11 T cell receptor beta chains from a single sample sequenced in a study of preoperative IRX-2 immunotherapy in early breast cancer. Assay: immunoSEQ multiplex PCR; the TCRdb copy retains only in-frame clones and omits some. This table has 25,000 or so clones, approximately 95% appearing once. Noted treatment: preoperative locoregional IRX-2 cytokine immunotherapy. Sample: tumor tissue, taken after IRX-2 immunotherapy. All receptors come from a human donor with breast cancer.

Concerning this clone: The germline gene is not matched at one end of the junction; a read error may be the cause. This sequence joins TRBV7-7 and TRBJ2-7, with D possibly TRBD2 on 6 matching bases. The CDR3 loop spans 14 amino acids. CDR1 and CDR2 from the germline V gene are SSHAT and FNYEAQ (reference sequence). CDR3 bases: TGTGCTAGCAGTTTAGGCGGGGCTTTCGGGGAGCAGTACTTC. Amino acid sequence: CASSLGGAFGEQYF.

V and J are TRBV7-2 and TRBJ2-1; 8 positions match TRBD2. J lost 3 bases, V lost 2 bases, and 3 bases had no gene match. Germline V lookup: CDR1 SGHTA, CDR2 FQGNSA. This CDR3 is built from 15 residues. CDR3 amino acids: CASSLLGTSYNEQFF. CDR3 sequence (DNA): TGTGCCAGCAGCTTATTGGGGACTAGCTACAATGAGCAGTTCTTC.

This chain links TRBV28 with TRBJ1-2, with 9 bases lining up with TRBD1. V lost 4 bases, J lost 7 bases, and 16 bases stayed unmatched. The germline CDR1 and CDR2 sequences are MDHEN and SYDVKM. The length of the CDR3 is 17 residues. CDR3 in amino acids: CASSSNPRDRVRSGYTF. CDR3 in DNA: TGTGCCAGCAGTTCTAATCCCCGGGACAGGGTAAGGAGTGGCTACACCTTC.

This chain joins TRBV9 and TRBJ2-1; 7 nucleotides agree with TRBD1. CDR1 is SGDLS and CDR2 is YYNGEE in the germline V gene. V shed 4 bases, J shed 6 bases, and the junction held 13 bases outside the gene matches. The CDR3 sequence is 16 residues long. CDR3 residues: CASSPHPRGTVNEQFF. CDR3 DNA sequence: TGTGCCAGCAGCCCTCACCCCAGGGGGACGGTCAATGAGCAGTTCTTC. The full variable domain, with the rest looked up from reference TRBV9 and TRBJ2-1, is DSGVTQTPKHLITATGQRVTLRCSPRSGDLSVYWYQQSLDQGLQFLIQYYNGEERAKGNILERFSAQQFPDLHSELNLSSLELGDSALYFCASSPHPRGTVNEQFFGPGTRLTVL.

This chain connects TRBV18 to TRBJ2-2; 8 bases are shared with TRBD2. CDR1 is KGHSH, CDR2 LQKENI, per germline. The J segment lost 7 bases and the V segment lost 5 bases, leaving 6 bases of the junction unmatched. This CDR3 has 14 residues. CDR3 amino acids: CASSSGGHGGELFF. The CDR3 nucleotides read TGTGCCAGCTCATCGGGGGGGCACGGCGGGGAGCTGTTTTTT.

The chain links TRBV6-6 to TRBJ1-1; D call uncertain. V was pared by 6 bases and J by 4 bases, with 9 bases between. Germline V lookup: CDR1 MNHNY, CDR2 SVGAGI (reference sequence). The CDR3 contains 12 residues. Written as DNA, the CDR3 is TGTGCCAGCAGCCCGGCCAGCACTGAAGCTTTCTTT. This sequence encodes CASSPASTEAFF.

The chain is built from TRBV5-6 and TRBJ1-5; D uncertain. CDR3 size: 15 residues. V lost 1 base, J lost 2 bases, and 10 bases lay in between. Germline values: CDR1 SGHDT, CDR2 YYEEEE. CDR3 loop: CASSLRLGGNQPQHF. Here the CDR3 DNA reads TGTGCCAGCAGCTTGCGGTTAGGAGGCAATCAGCCCCAGCATTTT.

The chain uses TRBV7-2 and TRBJ1-5; 9 bases agree with TRBD1. CDR1 is SGHTA and CDR2 is FQGNSA in the germline V gene. This CDR3 spans 15 amino acids. V was clipped by 5 bases and J by 5 bases; unmatched bases: 7. The CDR3 is CASSPGQGNYQPQHF. CDR3 in DNA: TGTGCCAGCAGCCCGGGACAGGGTAATTATCAGCCCCAGCATTTT. The full variable domain, rest sourced from reference TRBV7-2 and TRBJ1-5, is GAGVSQSPSNKVTEKGKDVELRCDPISGHTALYWYRQSLGQGLEFLIYFQGNSAPDKSGLPSDRFSAERTGGSVSTLTIQRTQQEDSAVYLCASSPGQGNYQPQHFGDGTRLSIL.

The chain is built from TRBV4-3 and TRBJ2-3; TRBD2 matches at 7 bases. Germline lookup yields CDR1 LGHNA and CDR2 YSLEER. V was clipped by 0 bases and J by 1 base; unmatched bases: 7. The CDR3 covers 17 residues. The CDR3 DNA sequence: TGCGCCAGCAGCCAAGATCTGGGGGACTACCGCACAGATACGCAGTATTTT. Translated, it gives CASSQDLGDYRTDTQYF.

The J gene is TRBJ2-7, the V gene TRBV27; 9 bases fit TRBD2. V trimming: 4 bases; J trimming: 0 bases; junction bases outside the gene matches: 10. Germline CDR1 is MNHEY and CDR2 is SMNVEV (reference sequence). This CDR3 spans 17 amino acids. In DNA, the CDR3 is TGTGCCAGCAGTTCCGCCCCTAGCGGGAAAAGCTCCTACGAGCAGTACTTC. Amino acids: CASSSAPSGKSSYEQYF.

The chain couples TRBV10-3 to TRBJ2-3; possible D gene TRBD1, 6 bases. CDR3 length: 14 residues. Germline CDR1 and CDR2: ENHRY and SYGVKD. Trimming removed 10 bases at V and 1 base at J, with 15 bases between. CDR3 amino acids: CATHPTGGTDTQYF. For the CDR3, the DNA is TGTGCCACCCACCCGACAGGAGGCACAGATACGCAGTATTTT.